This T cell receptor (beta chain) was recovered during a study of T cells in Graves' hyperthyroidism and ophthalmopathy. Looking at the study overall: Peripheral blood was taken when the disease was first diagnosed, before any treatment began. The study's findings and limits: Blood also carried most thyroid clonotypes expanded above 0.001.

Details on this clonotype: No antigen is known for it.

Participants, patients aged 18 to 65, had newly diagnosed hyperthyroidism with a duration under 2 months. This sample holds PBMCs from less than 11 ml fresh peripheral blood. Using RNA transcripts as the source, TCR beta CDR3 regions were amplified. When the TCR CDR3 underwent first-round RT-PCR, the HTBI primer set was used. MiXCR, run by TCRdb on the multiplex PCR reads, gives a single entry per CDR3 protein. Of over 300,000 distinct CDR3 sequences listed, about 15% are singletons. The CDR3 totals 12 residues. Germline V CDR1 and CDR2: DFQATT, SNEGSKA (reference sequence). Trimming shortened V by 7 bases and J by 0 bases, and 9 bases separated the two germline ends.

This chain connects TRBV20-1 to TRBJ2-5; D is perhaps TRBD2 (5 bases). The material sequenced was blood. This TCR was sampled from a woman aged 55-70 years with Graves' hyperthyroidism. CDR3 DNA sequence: TGCAGTGTCTGGGAGAACCAAGAGACCCAGTACTTC. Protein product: CSVWENQETQYF.